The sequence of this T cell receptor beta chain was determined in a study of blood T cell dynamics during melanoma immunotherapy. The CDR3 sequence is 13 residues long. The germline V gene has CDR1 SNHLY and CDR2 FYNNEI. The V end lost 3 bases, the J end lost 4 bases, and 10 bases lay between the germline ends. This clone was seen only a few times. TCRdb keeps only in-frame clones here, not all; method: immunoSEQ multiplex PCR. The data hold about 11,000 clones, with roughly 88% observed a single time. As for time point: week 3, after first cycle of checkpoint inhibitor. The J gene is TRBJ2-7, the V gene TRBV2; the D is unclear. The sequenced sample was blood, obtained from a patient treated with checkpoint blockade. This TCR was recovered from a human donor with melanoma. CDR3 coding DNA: TGTGCCAGCAGTGATACGGAATATTACGAGCAGTACTTC. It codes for CASSDTEYYEQYF.